This TCR beta chain derives from a study of blood T cell repertoires in COVID-19. The V gene's germline CDR1 is SGHRS and CDR2 YFSETQ. J was trimmed by 1 base and V by 6 bases; bases with no gene match: 9. The CDR3 is made up of 15 amino acids. TCRdb's table, derived via immunoSEQ multiplex PCR, lists solely in-frame clones and lacks some. Here the sample spans under 200,000 clones, 80% to 85% being singletons. This clonotype was obtained from a woman aged 60 to 75 who had recovered from COVID-19. This chain connects TRBV5-1 to TRBJ2-5; TRBD2 matches at 7 bases. Sequenced input: PBMCs or T cells enriched from blood (not recorded which). CDR3 bases: TGCGCCAGCAATAGGGAGGGGTTCTTCCAAGAGACCCAGTACTTC. Translating it yields CASNREGFFQETQYF.